This T cell receptor beta chain stems from a study of T cells after yellow fever vaccination. TCR cDNA, made by 5'RACE template switching, carried an added universal primer site and UMIs. TCRdb called the 5' RACE reads again in MiXCR, with one record for every CDR3 protein. The data hold 350,000 to 450,000 distinct CDR3 sequences, with roughly a sixth observed a single time. The study's findings and limits: In post-booster samples, most primary-vaccination clones reappeared (roughly 96% CD4, 88% CD8).

Trimming left V 6 bases short and J 0 bases short, with 6 bases between. CDR1 is SQVTM and CDR2 is ANQGSEA in the germline V gene. The CDR3 covers 12 residues. Of note for this clonotype: The antigen is unknown.

The starting material was PBMCs, obtained before the yellow fever booster vaccination. This sequence was found in a man younger than 35 who received the YFV17D yellow fever vaccine. This chain links TRBV29-1 with TRBJ1-3, with D unclear. CDR3 sequence (DNA): TGCAGCGTCAGGTACTCTGGAAACACCATATATTTT. Its translation is CSVRYSGNTIYF.